The 17 T cell receptor beta chains below were found in one sample sequenced in a study of blood T cell repertoires in COVID-19. Libraries were prepared by immunoSEQ multiplex PCR; TCRdb keeps only in-frame clonotypes and omits some of them. This table has fewer than 250,000 clones, approximately 91% appearing once. Sequenced input: peripheral blood. All receptors derive from a woman aged 40-49 years with acute or convalescent COVID-19.

This chain links TRBV18 with TRBJ2-1; 13 bases are shared with TRBD2. Germline CDR1 is KGHSH and CDR2 is LQKENI. Trimming removed 3 bases from V and 2 bases from J; junction bases left unmatched: 4. The CDR3 is made up of 17 amino acids. CDR3 protein: CASSPGLAGLPYNEQFF. DNA for the CDR3: TGTGCCAGCTCACCGGGACTAGCGGGGCTCCCCTACAATGAGCAGTTCTTC.

This clone was counted a single time. The rearrangement joins TRBV5-1 to TRBJ1-2, with no clear D. The CDR3 is made up of 15 amino acids. V was shortened by 4 bases and J by 2 bases, with 15 bases between the two germline ends. Germline V gene data show CDR1 as SGHRS and CDR2 as YFSETQ. CDR3 in DNA: TGCGCCAGCAGCCGCGCCGCGGGCACAAACTATGGCTACACCTTC. Encoded protein: CASSRAAGTNYGYTF.

The chain couples TRBV5-1 to TRBJ2-7, with TRBD1 as a possible D gene (6 bases). This CDR3 spans 12 amino acids. From germline, CDR1 is SGHRS and CDR2 YFSETQ. Trimming took 2 bases from V and 6 from J, leaving 9 bases between them. The CDR3 sequence is CASSLEGGEQYV. The CDR3 bases are TGCGCCAGCAGCTTAGAAGGGGGCGAGCAGTACGTC.

A remark on this clone: Mismatch with germline at one junction end may stem from a read error. The V call is TRBV5-1, the J call TRBJ1-1; 9 bases map to TRBD1. The CDR3 extends over 14 amino acids. Per germline, CDR1 SGHRS and CDR2 YFSETQ. The CDR3 bases are TGCGCCAGCAGCACCGGGACAGGGAACGCTGAAGCTTTCTTT. Amino acid sequence: CASSTGTGNAEAFF.

In its sample, this clone was seen a few times. The chain has TRBV5-6 and TRBJ1-2; 8 positions match TRBD1. The CDR3 contains 12 residues. V dropped 4 bases and J dropped 8; count of bases not matched to a gene: 4. Germline CDR1 SGHDT, CDR2 YYEEEE. The CDR3 bases are TGTGCCAGCAGCATCGACAGGGGAGGCTACACCTTC. This translates into CASSIDRGGYTF.

The chain has TRBV28 and TRBJ1-2, with TRBD1 identical over 10 bases. The trim removed 6 bases at V and 7 bases at J, leaving 11 bases unmatched. The CDR3 has 15 amino acids. The V gene's germline CDR1 is MDHEN and CDR2 SYDVKM. DNA for the CDR3: TGTGCCAGCAGATTGACGGGACAGGGGATCGGTGGCTACACCTTC. Encoded protein: CASRLTGQGIGGYTF.

This clone was seen only once. The gene calls are TRBV7-2 and TRBJ1-2; D is perhaps TRBD1 (5 bases). Trimming shortened V by 5 bases and J by 3 bases, and 22 bases separated the two germline ends. The CDR3 is 17 amino acids. Germline V gene lookup returns CDR1 SGHTA and CDR2 FQGNSA. The CDR3: CASSRGDLGGKDYGYTF. The CDR3 region has the DNA TGTGCCAGCAGCCGTGGGGATCTCGGGGGGAAGGACTATGGCTACACCTTC.

This clone has just one count. The chain combines TRBV5-1 with TRBJ2-5; 12 bases align to TRBD2. In germline, CDR1 is SGHRS, CDR2 YFSETQ. The CDR3 covers 16 residues. The ends lost 3 bases at V and 0 bases at J; junction bases unmatched: 3. The CDR3 loop reads CASSSTSGGYQETQYF. As DNA, the CDR3 is TGCGCCAGCAGCTCGACTAGCGGGGGTTACCAAGAGACCCAGTACTTC.

This chain links TRBV4-1 with TRBJ1-1; perhaps TRBD1 as D (5 bases). The germline gives CDR1 MGHRA, CDR2 YSYEKL. V shed 1 base and J shed 6 bases, with 12 bases lying between them. The CDR3 spans 14 residues. In nucleotides, the CDR3 is TGCGCCAGCAGCCAAGCCGGGCAGGGCGCTGAAGCTTTCTTT. This gives the protein CASSQAGQGAEAFF.

The rearrangement joins TRBV19 to TRBJ2-2; D remains ambiguous. V lost 6 bases, J lost 4 bases, and 6 bases lay in between. The germline CDR1 and CDR2 sequences are LNHDA and SQIVND (reference sequence). CDR3 length equals 12 residues. CDR3 region: CASRLATGELFF. The CDR3 bases are TGTGCCAGTAGATTGGCCACCGGGGAGCTGTTTTTT. The full variable domain, rest sourced from reference TRBV19 and TRBJ2-2, is DGGITQSPKYLFRKEGQNVTLSCEQNLNHDAMYWYRQDPGQGLRLIYYSQIVNDFQKGDIAEGYSVSREKKESFPLTVTSAQKNPTAFYLCASRLATGELFFGEGSRLTVL.

V is TRBV2 and J is TRBJ1-2; TRBD1 agrees at 11 bases. In germline, CDR1 is SNHLY, CDR2 FYNNEI. Losses at the gene ends were 5 bases for V and 8 bases for J; bases not matched to a gene: 7. CDR3 length: 14 residues. CDR3 loop: CASSPGQGVYGYTF. The CDR3 DNA reads TGTGCCAGCAGTCCGGGACAGGGGGTCTACGGCTACACCTTC. The variable domain in full, completed from reference TRBV2 and TRBJ1-2, reads EPEVTQTPSHQVTQMGQEVILRCVPISNHLYFYWYRQILGQKVEFLVSFYNNEISEKSEIFDDQFSVERPDGSNFTLKIRSTKLEDSAMYFCASSPGQGVYGYTFGSGTRLTVV.

The CDR3 nucleotides read TGTGCCACCAGCGCCAGGGAGGGCACAGATACGCAGTATTTT. This encodes CATSAREGTDTQYF. V and J are TRBV15 and TRBJ2-3; D possibly corresponds to TRBD2 (6 bases). Germline V lookup: CDR1 LNHNV, CDR2 YYDKDF (reference sequence). V gave up 5 bases and J gave up 1 base, with 10 bases separating them. The CDR3 runs to 14 residues.

The rearrangement links TRBV6-4 to TRBJ1-6; 7 bases line up with TRBD1. Germline V gene sequence: CDR1 MRHNA, CDR2 SNTAGT. J was trimmed by 10 bases and V by 5 bases; bases with no gene match: 5. There are 13 residues in the CDR3. The CDR3 here is CASSNRGNSPLHF. CDR3 nucleotides: TGTGCCAGCAGTAACAGGGGAAACTCACCCCTCCACTTT.

V gene TRBV19 combines with J gene TRBJ1-6, with a possible D match to TRBD1 (6 bases). V dropped 5 bases and J dropped 6 bases, with 23 bases sitting between them. The CDR3 runs to 18 residues. The germline V gene encodes CDR1 LNHDA and CDR2 SQIVND (reference sequence). The CDR3 here is CASSPEGSRGSTNSPLHF. The CDR3 bases are TGTGCCAGTAGTCCCGAGGGGAGCAGGGGAAGTACTAATTCACCCCTCCACTTT.

The chain combines TRBV19 with TRBJ1-1; TRBD1 agrees at 7 bases. Per germline, CDR1 LNHDA and CDR2 SQIVND (reference sequence). V trimming: 5 bases; J trimming: 3 bases; junction bases outside the gene matches: 3. This CDR3 is 13 amino acids long. The CDR3 DNA reads TGTGCCAGTAGTTCCAGGGGGGACACTGAAGCTTTCTTT. As protein: CASSSRGDTEAFF.

The chain carries TRBV18 and TRBJ2-2, with 8 bases matching TRBD1. CDR1 KGHSH and CDR2 LQKENI come from the germline V gene. The J segment lost 3 bases and the V segment lost 2 bases, leaving 2 bases of the junction unmatched. The CDR3 loop spans 15 amino acids. The CDR3 reads CASSPGTGHTGELFF. For the CDR3, the DNA is TGTGCCAGCTCACCAGGGACAGGACACACCGGGGAGCTGTTTTTT.

The rearrangement links TRBV7-8 to TRBJ2-7; TRBD1 is a possible D gene (7 bases). Trimming took off 5 bases at V and 2 bases at J, with 10 bases between the two ends. The CDR3 consists of 13 residues. Per the germline V gene, CDR1 is SGHVS and CDR2 is FQNEAQ. CDR3 sequence reads: CASSGGTAYEQYV. As DNA, the CDR3 is TGTGCCAGCAGCGGCGGGACAGCCTACGAGCAGTACGTC.